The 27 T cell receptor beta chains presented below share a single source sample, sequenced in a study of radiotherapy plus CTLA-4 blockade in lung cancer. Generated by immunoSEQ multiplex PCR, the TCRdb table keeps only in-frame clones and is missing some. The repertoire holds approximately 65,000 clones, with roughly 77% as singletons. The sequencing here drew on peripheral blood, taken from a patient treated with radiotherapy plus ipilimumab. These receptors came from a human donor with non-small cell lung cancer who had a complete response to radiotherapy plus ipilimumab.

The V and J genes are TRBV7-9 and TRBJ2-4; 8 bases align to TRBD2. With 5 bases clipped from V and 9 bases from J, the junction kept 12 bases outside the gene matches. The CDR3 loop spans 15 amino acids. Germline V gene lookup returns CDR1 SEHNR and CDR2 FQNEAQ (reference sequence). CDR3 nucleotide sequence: TGTGCCAGCAGCCCGGGACTAGGAGGGTTGGGCATTCAGTACTTC. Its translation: CASSPGLGGLGIQYF.

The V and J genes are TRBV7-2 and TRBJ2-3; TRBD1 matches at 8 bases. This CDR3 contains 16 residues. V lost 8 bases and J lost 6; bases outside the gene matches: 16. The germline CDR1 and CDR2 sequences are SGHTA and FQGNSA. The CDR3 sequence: CASPLGGTGLLDTQYF. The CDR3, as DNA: TGTGCCAGCCCCTTAGGGGGGACAGGCCTATTGGATACGCAGTATTTT.

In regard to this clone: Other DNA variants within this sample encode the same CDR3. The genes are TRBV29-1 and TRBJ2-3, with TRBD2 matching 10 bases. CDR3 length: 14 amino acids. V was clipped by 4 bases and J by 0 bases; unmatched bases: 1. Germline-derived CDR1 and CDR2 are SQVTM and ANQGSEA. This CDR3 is CSVGTSGSTDTQYF. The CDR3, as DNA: TGCAGCGTTGGGACTAGCGGAAGCACAGATACGCAGTATTTT.

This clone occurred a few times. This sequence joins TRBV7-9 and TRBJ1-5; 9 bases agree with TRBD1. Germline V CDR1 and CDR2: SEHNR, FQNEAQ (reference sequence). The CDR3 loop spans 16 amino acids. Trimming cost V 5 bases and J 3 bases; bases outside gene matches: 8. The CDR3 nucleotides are TGTGCCAGCAGCCATTCGGGGACAGGGAACAATCAGCCCCAGCATTTT. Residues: CASSHSGTGNNQPQHF.

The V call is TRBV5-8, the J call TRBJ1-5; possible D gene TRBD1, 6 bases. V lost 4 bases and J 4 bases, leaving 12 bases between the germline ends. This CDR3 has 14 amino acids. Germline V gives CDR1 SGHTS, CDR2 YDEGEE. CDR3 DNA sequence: TGTGCCAGCAGCCGAGGGGGACAAAATCAGCCCCAGCATTTT. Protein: CASSRGGQNQPQHF. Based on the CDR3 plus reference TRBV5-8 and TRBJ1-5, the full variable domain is EAGVTQSPTHLIKTRGQQATLRCSPISGHTSVYWYQQALGLGLQFLLWYDEGEERNRGNFPPRFSGRQFPNYSSELNVNALELEDSALYLCASSRGGQNQPQHFGDGTRLSIL.

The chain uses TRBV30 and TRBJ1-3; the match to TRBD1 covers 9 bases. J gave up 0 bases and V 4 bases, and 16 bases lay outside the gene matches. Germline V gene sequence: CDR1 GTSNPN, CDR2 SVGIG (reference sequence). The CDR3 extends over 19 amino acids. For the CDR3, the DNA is TGTGCCTGGAACCTCGGACAGGGGATTTATTCCAGCTCTGGAAACACCATATATTTT. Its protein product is CAWNLGQGIYSSSGNTIYF.

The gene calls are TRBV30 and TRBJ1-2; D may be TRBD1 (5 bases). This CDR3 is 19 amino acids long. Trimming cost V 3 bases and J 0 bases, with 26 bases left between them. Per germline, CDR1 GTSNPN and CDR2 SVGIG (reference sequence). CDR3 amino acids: CAWSLGRGVYSSTNYGYTF. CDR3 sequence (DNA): TGTGCCTGGAGCCTTGGGCGGGGGGTCTACTCGTCCACTAACTATGGCTACACCTTC.

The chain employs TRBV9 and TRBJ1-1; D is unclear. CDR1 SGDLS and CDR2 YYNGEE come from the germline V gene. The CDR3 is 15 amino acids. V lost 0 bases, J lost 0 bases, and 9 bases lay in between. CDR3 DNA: TGTGCCAGCAGCGTAGCGAGCCGGTTGAACACTGAAGCTTTCTTT. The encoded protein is CASSVASRLNTEAFF.

The CDR3 DNA sequence: TGTGCCAGCAGCGTAGTTGCGGGAGGGTCCTACAATGAGCAGTTCTTC. Its translation is CASSVVAGGSYNEQFF. This chain links TRBV9 with TRBJ2-1; 9 bases align to TRBD2. CDR1 and CDR2 from the germline V gene are SGDLS and YYNGEE. This CDR3 is built from 16 residues. Trimming at V came to 0 bases and at J to 1 base, leaving 2 bases not matched to a gene.

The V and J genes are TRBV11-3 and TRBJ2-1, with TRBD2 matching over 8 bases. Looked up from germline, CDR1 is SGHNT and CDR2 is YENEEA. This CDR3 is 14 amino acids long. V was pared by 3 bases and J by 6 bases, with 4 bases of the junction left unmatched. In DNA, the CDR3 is TGTGCCAGCAGCTTCCGCGGGAGGAGCAATGAGCAGTTCTTC. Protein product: CASSFRGRSNEQFF.

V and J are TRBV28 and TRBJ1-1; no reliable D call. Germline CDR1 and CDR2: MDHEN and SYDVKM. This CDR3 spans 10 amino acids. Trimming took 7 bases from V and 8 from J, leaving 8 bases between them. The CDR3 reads CASMEGEAFF. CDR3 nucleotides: TGTGCCAGCATGGAGGGAGAAGCTTTCTTT.

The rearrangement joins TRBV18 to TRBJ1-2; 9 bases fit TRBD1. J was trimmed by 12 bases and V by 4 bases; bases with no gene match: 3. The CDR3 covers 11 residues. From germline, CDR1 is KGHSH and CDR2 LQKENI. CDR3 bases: TGTGCCAGCTCACTAGGACAGGGGCACACCTTC. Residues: CASSLGQGHTF.

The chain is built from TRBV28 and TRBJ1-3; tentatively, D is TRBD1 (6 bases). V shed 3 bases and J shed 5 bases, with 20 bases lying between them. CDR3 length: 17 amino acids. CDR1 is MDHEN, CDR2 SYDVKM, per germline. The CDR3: CASSFLLTGRVRNTIYF. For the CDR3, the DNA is TGTGCCAGCAGTTTCTTGCTCACAGGGAGAGTCAGAAACACCATATATTTT.

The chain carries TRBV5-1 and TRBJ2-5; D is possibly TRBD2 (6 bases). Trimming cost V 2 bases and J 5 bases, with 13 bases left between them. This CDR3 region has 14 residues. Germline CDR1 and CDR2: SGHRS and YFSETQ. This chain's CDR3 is CASSFGGDRETQYF. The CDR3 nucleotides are TGCGCCAGCAGCTTCGGGGGAGATCGGGAGACCCAGTACTTC.

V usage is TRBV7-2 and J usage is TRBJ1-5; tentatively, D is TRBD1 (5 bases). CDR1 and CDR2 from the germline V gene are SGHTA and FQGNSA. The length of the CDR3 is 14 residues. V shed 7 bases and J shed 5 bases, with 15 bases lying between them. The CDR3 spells CASTTGGVHQPQHF. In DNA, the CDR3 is TGTGCCAGCACCACGGGGGGGGTCCATCAGCCCCAGCATTTT.

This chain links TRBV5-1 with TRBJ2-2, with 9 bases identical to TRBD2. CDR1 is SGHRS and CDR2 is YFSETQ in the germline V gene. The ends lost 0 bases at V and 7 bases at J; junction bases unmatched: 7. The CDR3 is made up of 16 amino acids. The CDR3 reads CASSLAAGGLNGELFF. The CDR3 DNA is TGCGCCAGCAGCTTGGCGGCGGGAGGGCTGAACGGGGAGCTGTTTTTT.

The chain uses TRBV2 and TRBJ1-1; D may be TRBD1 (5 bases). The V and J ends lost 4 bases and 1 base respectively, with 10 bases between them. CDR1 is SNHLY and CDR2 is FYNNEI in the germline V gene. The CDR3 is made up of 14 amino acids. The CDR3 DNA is TGTGCCAGCAGTGGGGGACTATGGAACACTGAAGCTTTCTTT. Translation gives CASSGGLWNTEAFF.

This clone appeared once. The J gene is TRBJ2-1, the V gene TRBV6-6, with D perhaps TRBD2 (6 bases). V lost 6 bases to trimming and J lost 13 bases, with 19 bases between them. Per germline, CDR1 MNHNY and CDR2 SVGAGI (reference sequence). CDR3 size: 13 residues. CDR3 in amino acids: CASRSISGGDQFF. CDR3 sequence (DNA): TGTGCCAGCAGATCCATTTCCGGGGGTGATCAGTTCTTC.

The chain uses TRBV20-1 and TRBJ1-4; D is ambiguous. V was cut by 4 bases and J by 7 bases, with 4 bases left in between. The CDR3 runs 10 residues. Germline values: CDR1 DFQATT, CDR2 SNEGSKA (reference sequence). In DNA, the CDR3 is TGCAGTGCTAAGAGTGAAAAACTGTTTTTT. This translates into CSAKSEKLFF.

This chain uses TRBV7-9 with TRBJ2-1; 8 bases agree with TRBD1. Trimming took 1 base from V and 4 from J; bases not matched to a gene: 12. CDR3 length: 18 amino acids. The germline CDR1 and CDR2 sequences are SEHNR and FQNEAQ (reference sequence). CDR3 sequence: CASSLDLPRGRKYNEQFF. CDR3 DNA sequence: TGTGCCAGCAGCTTAGATCTTCCCAGGGGGCGAAAGTACAATGAGCAGTTCTTC.

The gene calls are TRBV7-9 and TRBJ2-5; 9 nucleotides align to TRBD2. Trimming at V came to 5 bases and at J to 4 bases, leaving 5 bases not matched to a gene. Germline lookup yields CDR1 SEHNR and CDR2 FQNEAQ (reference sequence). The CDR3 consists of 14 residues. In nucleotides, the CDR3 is TGTGCCAGCAGCCAATCTAGCGGGGCAGAGACCCAGTACTTC. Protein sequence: CASSQSSGAETQYF.

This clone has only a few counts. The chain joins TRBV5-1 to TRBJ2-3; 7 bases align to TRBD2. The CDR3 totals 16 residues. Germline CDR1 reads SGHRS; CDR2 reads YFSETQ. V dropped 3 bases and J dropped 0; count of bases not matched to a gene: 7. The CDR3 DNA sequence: TGCGCCAGCAGCTCTGGCGGGAGATTTAGCACAGATACGCAGTATTTT. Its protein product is CASSSGGRFSTDTQYF.

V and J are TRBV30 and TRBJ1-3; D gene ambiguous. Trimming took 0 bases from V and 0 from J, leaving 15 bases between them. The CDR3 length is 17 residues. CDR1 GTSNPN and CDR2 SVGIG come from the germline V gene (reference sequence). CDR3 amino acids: CAWSVQWPGSSGNTIYF. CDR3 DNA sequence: TGTGCCTGGAGTGTACAATGGCCGGGAAGCTCTGGAAACACCATATATTTT.

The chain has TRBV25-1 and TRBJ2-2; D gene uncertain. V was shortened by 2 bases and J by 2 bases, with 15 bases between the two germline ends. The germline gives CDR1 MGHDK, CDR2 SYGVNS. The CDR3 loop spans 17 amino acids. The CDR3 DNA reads TGTGCCAGCAGTGAACAAAAAGGGCAGCTAAACACCGGGGAGCTGTTTTTT. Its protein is CASSEQKGQLNTGELFF.

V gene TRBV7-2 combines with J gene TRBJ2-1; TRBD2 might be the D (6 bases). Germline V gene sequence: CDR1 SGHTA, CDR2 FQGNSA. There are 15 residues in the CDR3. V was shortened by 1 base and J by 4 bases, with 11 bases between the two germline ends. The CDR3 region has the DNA TGTGCCAGCAGCTTAGGTGGAGGGGTTTACAATGAGCAGTTCTTC. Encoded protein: CASSLGGGVYNEQFF.

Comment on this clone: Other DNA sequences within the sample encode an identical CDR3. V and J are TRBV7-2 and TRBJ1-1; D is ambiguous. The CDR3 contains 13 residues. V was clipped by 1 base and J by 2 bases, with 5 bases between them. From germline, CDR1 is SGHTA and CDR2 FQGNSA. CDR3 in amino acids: CASSLDRNTEAFF. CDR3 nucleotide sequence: TGTGCCAGCAGCTTAGATAGAAACACTGAAGCTTTCTTT.

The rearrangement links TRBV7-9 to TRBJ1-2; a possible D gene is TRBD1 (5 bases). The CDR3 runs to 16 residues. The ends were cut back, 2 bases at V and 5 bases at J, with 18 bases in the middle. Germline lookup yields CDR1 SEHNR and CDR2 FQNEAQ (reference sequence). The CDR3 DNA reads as TGTGCCAGCAGCTTACAGCACGAGGGGAAGAGATATGGCTACACCTTC. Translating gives CASSLQHEGKRYGYTF.